What follows are 15 T cell receptor beta chains derived from one specimen sequenced in a study of T cell repertoires in cytomegalovirus infection (dated by TCRdb to about 2019). The data were produced on an Illumina HiSeq 1500. TCRdb cleaned the public reads at Q25 with fastp, built clones with MiXCR and kept in-frame beta chains. Each entry merges the rows of one CDR3 protein and shows their most common DNA and genes. This sample gives 310,000 or so distinct CDR3 sequences in total; under 20% of them show up just once. The ten largest account for 12% of the sample. The sequencing input was PBMCs. These receptors were taken from a human donor in good health (CMV status not recorded). Some clones in this sample may be carry-over from other donors' samples.

The chain uses TRBV4-1 and TRBJ1-3, with D unclear. The germline CDR1 and CDR2 sequences are MGHRA and YSYEKL. The CDR3 consists of 15 residues. The V end was cut by 0 bases, the J end by 1 base, with 7 bases between. CDR3 sequence (DNA): TGCGCCAGCAGCCAAGATCCCGGGTCTGGAAACACCATATATTTT. Its protein product is CASSQDPGSGNTIYF.

The V and J genes are TRBV3-1 and TRBJ1-4; D unresolved. Trimming removed 1 base at V and 8 bases at J, with 8 bases between. This CDR3 comprises 13 residues. Looked up from germline, CDR1 is LGHDT and CDR2 is YNNKEL (reference sequence). The CDR3 spells CASSQAEGEKLFF. CDR3 bases: TGTGCCAGCAGCCAAGCGGAGGGAGAAAAACTGTTTTTT.

This clonotype was seen at least ten times. This sequence joins TRBV10-3 and TRBJ2-7, with 10 bases that match TRBD2. Germline CDR1 reads ENHRY; CDR2 reads SYGVKD. The V gene end was trimmed by 3 bases and the J gene end by 1 base; junction bases not matched to a gene: 12. CDR3 length equals 18 residues. The CDR3 region is CAISDVVSGGRRSYEQYF. Here the CDR3 DNA reads TGTGCCATCAGTGACGTGGTTAGCGGGGGGCGGAGGTCCTACGAGCAGTACTTC.

The chain links TRBV12-3 or TRBV12-4 to TRBJ1-2, with D possibly TRBD1 on 5 matching bases. The CDR3 totals 14 residues. Between the trimmed V and J ends, which lost 8 bases and 6 bases, there was a span of 19 bases. CDR3 coding DNA: TGTGCCAGCTGGCTTGCCGGGACGGCGGATGGCTACACCTTC. Protein: CASWLAGTADGYTF.

This clonotype came up a few times. This rearrangement joins TRBV5-6 to TRBJ2-3, with a weak D call TRBD1 (5 bases). V was pared by 0 bases and J by 14 bases, with 19 bases between. This CDR3 is 14 amino acids long. CDR1 is SGHDT and CDR2 is YYEEEE in the germline V gene. The CDR3 loop is CASSLVGHLTEWYF. As DNA, the CDR3 is TGTGCCAGCAGCTTGGTGGGGCACCTAACGGAGTGGTATTTT.

This clonotype was observed a handful of times. The chain carries TRBV12-3 or TRBV12-4 and TRBJ1-4; no reliable D call. The CDR3 runs 14 residues. Trimming took 3 bases from V and 5 from J, leaving 10 bases between them. DNA of the CDR3: TGTGCCAGCAGTTTGGGTGCGGAGAATGAAAAACTGTTTTTT. It yields the protein CASSLGAENEKLFF.

The table lists this clonotype with many counts. The V and J genes are TRBV12-3 or TRBV12-4 and TRBJ2-3; 12 bases agree with TRBD2. The CDR3 has 16 residues. V dropped 5 bases and J dropped 1; count of bases not matched to a gene: 4. CDR3 nucleotide sequence: TGTGCCAGCAGTAGAGGGACTAGCGGGCGCACAGATACGCAGTATTTT. This sequence encodes CASSRGTSGRTDTQYF.

The V and J genes are TRBV6-1 and TRBJ1-4, with TRBD1 identical over 10 bases. The CDR3 has 15 amino acids. Germline lookup yields CDR1 MNHNS and CDR2 SASEGT. V lost 6 bases, J lost 8 bases, and 9 bases stayed unmatched. The CDR3 DNA follows: TGTGCCAGCAGCAGGACAGGGGGACGGAGGGAAAAACTGTTTTTT. This codes for CASSRTGGRREKLFF.

In this sample, this clonotype turned up many times. CDR3 sequence reads: CASRSTRSRENTEAFF. The CDR3 DNA follows: TGTGCCAGCAGGTCAACCCGGTCGAGGGAAAACACTGAAGCTTTCTTT. The chain links TRBV12-3 or TRBV12-4 to TRBJ1-1; no firm D call. The CDR3 is 16 residues long. The V end lost 6 bases, the J end lost 2 bases, and 19 bases lay between the germline ends.

This clonotype appeared many times. The chain combines TRBV6-5 with TRBJ1-2; D ambiguous. In germline, CDR1 is MNHEY, CDR2 SVGAGI. Trimming shortened V by 0 bases and J by 5 bases, and 16 bases separated the two germline ends. The CDR3 consists of 16 residues. The CDR3 reads CASSYSPDGSRYGYTF. CDR3 nucleotide sequence: TGTGCCAGCAGTTACTCCCCGGACGGATCCCGGTATGGCTACACCTTC.

This clonotype appeared many times. The chain has TRBV7-2 and TRBJ1-6, with D hard to call. CDR3 length: 16 residues. Trimming stripped 5 bases from V and 6 bases from J, with 17 bases between. The germline V gene encodes CDR1 SGHTA and CDR2 FQGNSA. The CDR3 nucleotides read TGTGCCAGCAGCGTCGGACCCGTTGGAGGTAATTCACCCCTCCACTTT. As protein: CASSVGPVGGNSPLHF.

The gene calls are TRBV27 and TRBJ1-6; perhaps TRBD1 as D (6 bases). Germline V gene data show CDR1 as MNHEY and CDR2 as SMNVEV (reference sequence). Trimming shortened V by 6 bases and J by 5 bases, and 17 bases separated the two germline ends. CDR3 length: 16 residues. The CDR3 loop is CASRLIAGQNNSPLHF. CDR3 bases: TGTGCCAGCAGACTAATTGCCGGACAGAATAATTCACCCCTCCACTTT.

The table lists this clonotype with many counts. The chain combines TRBV25-1 with TRBJ2-1; 9 bases match TRBD2. The germline V gene has CDR1 MGHDK and CDR2 SYGVNS. The CDR3 has 17 residues. Unmatched junction bases numbered 16, after V lost 8 bases and J lost 5 bases. CDR3 sequence reads: CASSSRPRGGLNNEQFF. The DNA for the CDR3 is TGTGCCAGCTCCTCACGACCGCGGGGGGGCCTCAACAATGAGCAGTTCTTC.

The table lists this clonotype with many counts. The chain uses TRBV7-2 and TRBJ1-2; 7 nucleotides agree with TRBD1. This CDR3 region has 15 residues. Germline loops: CDR1 SGHTA, CDR2 FQGNSA. V dropped 1 base and J dropped 3; count of bases not matched to a gene: 5. The CDR3 DNA reads TGTGCCAGCAGCTTAGACAGGGGCTTGGACTATGGCTACACCTTC. It specifies CASSLDRGLDYGYTF.

This clonotype has at least ten counts. V gene TRBV7-3 combines with J gene TRBJ2-6; perhaps TRBD2 as D (5 bases). This CDR3 region has 17 residues. V was pared by 5 bases and J by 0 bases, with 14 bases between. The germline V gene has CDR1 SGHTA and CDR2 FQGTGA. The CDR3 spells CASSPPGLSSGANVLTF. The CDR3 region has the DNA TGTGCCAGCAGCCCCCCCGGACTGAGCTCTGGGGCCAACGTCCTGACTTTC.